This entry lists 21 T cell receptor beta chains sequenced from one sample in a study of T-cell memory formation after mild COVID-19. A single record per CDR3 protein comes from TCRdb applying MiXCR to the 5' RACE reads. The repertoire holds hundreds of thousands of distinct CDR3 sequences, roughly a quarter seen once, with about 12% in the top ten. Material: PBMCs or a T cell subset sorted from them (not recorded which). All receptors derive from an adult woman who had mild COVID-19 (a few samples of this study predate the infection). Cell type and time point are not known.

This clonotype was seen ten or more times. The genes are TRBV6-2 or TRBV6-3 and TRBJ2-1, with D tentatively TRBD2 (5 bases). Trimming left V 10 bases short and J 7 bases short, with 14 bases between. This CDR3 contains 12 residues. Germline V gene lookup returns CDR1 MNHEY and CDR2 SVGEGT. The CDR3 loop reads CATAIRGNEQFF. In nucleotides, the CDR3 is TGTGCCACCGCAATCCGGGGAAATGAGCAGTTCTTC.

The chain is built from TRBV12-3 or TRBV12-4 and TRBJ1-1; D might be TRBD1 (6 bases). This CDR3 has 15 residues. The V end lost 6 bases, the J end lost 4 bases, and 18 bases lay between the germline ends. The CDR3 region is CASSPTGGGRTEAFF. The CDR3 DNA reads TGTGCCAGCAGCCCCACGGGGGGGGGGCGCACTGAAGCTTTCTTT.

This clonotype was counted between two and nine times. The genes are TRBV12-3 or TRBV12-4 and TRBJ1-5; D is perhaps TRBD1 (5 bases). This CDR3 comprises 16 residues. V lost 3 bases and J lost 5, with 17 bases in between. This CDR3 is CASSFRYGRGDQPQHF. The CDR3 DNA reads as TGTGCCAGCAGTTTTCGTTATGGGAGGGGCGATCAGCCCCAGCATTTT.

With regard to this clonotype: One end of the junction fails to match germline, which may point to a read error. The genes are TRBV3-1 and TRBJ2-5; 8 positions agree with TRBD2. Germline CDR1 and CDR2: LGHDT and YNNKEL (reference sequence). The CDR3 is 13 amino acids. The CDR3 sequence: CASSHATSGPGIF. The DNA of the CDR3 is TGTGCCAGCAGCCACGCAACTAGCGGCCCTGGGATCTTC.

This sequence joins TRBV20-1 and TRBJ2-2, with TRBD2 matching over 9 bases. J was trimmed by 3 bases and V by 1 base; bases with no gene match: 9. CDR1 DFQATT and CDR2 SNEGSKA come from the germline V gene (reference sequence). The CDR3 is made up of 17 amino acids. CDR3 sequence reads: CSARVSSGRPDTGELFF. DNA of the CDR3: TGCAGTGCTAGAGTTTCAAGCGGGAGGCCGGACACCGGGGAGCTGTTTTTT.

This clonotype was detected only a few times. The genes are TRBV9 and TRBJ1-1; D unclear. The germline V gene encodes CDR1 SGDLS and CDR2 YYNGEE. The CDR3 is 14 residues long. V gave up 0 bases and J gave up 3 bases, with 9 bases separating them. CDR3 coding DNA: TGTGCCAGCAGCGTAGGACCGGAGGACACTGAAGCTTTCTTT. Protein product: CASSVGPEDTEAFF.

This clonotype was picked up a small number of times. The V call is TRBV7-8, the J call TRBJ2-1; 9 bases line up with TRBD2. This CDR3 is built from 15 residues. V lost 4 bases to trimming and J lost 0 bases; unmatched junction nucleotides: 1. Germline V gene lookup returns CDR1 SGHVS and CDR2 FQNEAQ. The CDR3 spells CASSSSGISYNEQFF. Written as DNA, the CDR3 is TGTGCCAGCAGCTCTAGCGGGATCTCCTACAATGAGCAGTTCTTC.

This clonotype was counted only a few times. DNA for the CDR3: TGTGCCTGGAGTGTCCCAGGGGATCCTCGGAGGAACACTGAAGCTTTCTTT. Its protein product is CAWSVPGDPRRNTEAFF. The chain uses TRBV30 and TRBJ1-1, with D perhaps TRBD1 (6 bases). V lost 0 bases, J lost 1 base, and 18 bases lay in between. This CDR3 contains 17 residues. Germline V lookup: CDR1 GTSNPN, CDR2 SVGIG (reference sequence).

This clonotype has ten or more counts. The rearrangement links TRBV19 to TRBJ2-3, with D unclear. This CDR3 comprises 14 residues. Germline V gene sequence: CDR1 LNHDA, CDR2 SQIVND (reference sequence). Trimming shortened V by 2 bases and J by 1 base, and 7 bases separated the two germline ends. CDR3 DNA: TGTGCCAGTAGTATAAGTGTGGGCACAGATACGCAGTATTTT. Translated: CASSISVGTDTQYF.

This clonotype came up a few times. V gene TRBV4-2 combines with J gene TRBJ2-5; TRBD2 agrees at 7 bases. This CDR3 comprises 17 residues. J gave up 4 bases and V 0 bases, and 11 bases lay outside the gene matches. Germline loops: CDR1 LGHNA, CDR2 YNFKEQ. CDR3: CASSQDWSTSPGETQYF. The CDR3 DNA reads as TGTGCCAGCAGCCAAGATTGGTCGACTAGCCCGGGAGAGACCCAGTACTTC.

The J gene is TRBJ2-6, the V gene TRBV13; D not resolved. There are 15 residues in the CDR3. Trimming shortened V by 3 bases and J by 0 bases, and 6 bases separated the two germline ends. Looked up from germline, CDR1 is PRHDT and CDR2 is FYEKMQ (reference sequence). CDR3 protein: CASSLADSGANVLTF. In DNA form, the CDR3 reads TGTGCCAGCAGCTTGGCCGACTCTGGGGCCAACGTCCTGACTTTC.

The chain links TRBV10-3 to TRBJ2-7; 9 bases are shared with TRBD1. CDR3 length equals 15 residues. V gave up 5 bases and J gave up 4 bases; unmatched junction bases: 9. Germline V gene data show CDR1 as ENHRY and CDR2 as SYGVKD. The CDR3 loop is CAISPSGQGKYEQYF. The CDR3 nucleotides are TGTGCCATCAGTCCCTCGGGACAGGGAAAGTACGAGCAGTACTTC.

V usage is TRBV29-1 and J usage is TRBJ2-3; TRBD2 matches 7 bases. CDR3 length equals 12 residues. CDR1 and CDR2 (germline): SQVTM, ANQGSEA. V shed 2 bases, J shed 6 bases, and the junction held 2 bases outside the gene matches. The CDR3 protein is CSVEWGGDTQYF. CDR3 sequence (DNA): TGCAGCGTTGAATGGGGAGGGGATACGCAGTATTTT.

V usage is TRBV11-3 and J usage is TRBJ2-3, with D possibly matching TRBD1 (5 bases). Trimming pared 3 bases from V and 2 bases from J, leaving 12 bases between. The CDR3 contains 15 residues. Germline lookup yields CDR1 SGHNT and CDR2 YENEEA. The chain's CDR3 is CASSFKGVLTDTQYF. The CDR3 coding sequence is TGTGCCAGCAGCTTCAAAGGGGTCCTCACAGATACGCAGTATTTT.

This clonotype has only a few counts. The chain joins TRBV24-1 to TRBJ2-2; D uncertain. V was shortened by 6 bases and J by 5 bases, with 18 bases between the two germline ends. CDR1 and CDR2 from the germline V gene are KGHDR and SFDVKD. The CDR3 has 16 residues. For the CDR3, the DNA is TGTGCCACCAGTCCGGGCCGTGGCCGTAGGACCGGGGAGCTGTTTTTT. As protein: CATSPGRGRRTGELFF.

This clonotype was observed a handful of times. V gene TRBV6-2 or TRBV6-3 combines with J gene TRBJ2-7; D is ambiguous. CDR3 length: 15 amino acids. CDR1 and CDR2 from the germline V gene are MNHEY and SVGEGT. V gave up 6 bases and J gave up 0 bases, with 15 bases separating them. CDR3 bases: TGTGCCAGCAGCCTGATCCTCACGAACTCCTACGAGCAGTACTTC. Protein product: CASSLILTNSYEQYF.

This clonotype was seen only a few times. The chain carries TRBV12-3 or TRBV12-4 and TRBJ2-1; 12 positions match TRBD2. Losses at the gene ends were 7 bases for V and 5 bases for J; bases not matched to a gene: 6. This CDR3 has 15 amino acids. CDR3 sequence (DNA): TGTGCCAGCACCGGACTAGCGGGGCCAAACAATGAGCAGTTCTTC. Amino acid sequence: CASTGLAGPNNEQFF.

In its sample, this clonotype was seen a few times. V is TRBV7-3 and J is TRBJ2-2; D could derive from TRBD1 or TRBD2 (8 bases each). Germline assignment: CDR1 SGHTA and CDR2 FQGTGA. Trimming shortened V by 5 bases and J by 1 base, and 14 bases separated the two germline ends. This CDR3 contains 16 residues. The CDR3 loop is CASSREGQVNTGELFF. The CDR3 bases are TGTGCCAGCAGCCGGGAGGGACAGGTGAACACCGGGGAGCTGTTTTTT.

This clonotype has ten or more counts. J is TRBJ2-7 and V is TRBV12-3 or TRBV12-4; TRBD2 matches at 12 bases. Trimming cost V 6 bases and J 1 base; bases outside gene matches: 1. This CDR3 contains 14 residues. In nucleotides, the CDR3 is TGTGCCAGCAGCCTAGCGGGAGGGTCCTACGAGCAGTACTTC. It specifies CASSLAGGSYEQYF.

The V gene is TRBV7-9, the J gene TRBJ2-1; D is undetermined. CDR3 length equals 11 residues. V shed 3 bases and J shed 12 bases, with 9 bases lying between them. The V gene's germline CDR1 is SEHNR and CDR2 FQNEAQ (reference sequence). CDR3 sequence reads: CASSFNRRQFF. Written as DNA, the CDR3 is TGTGCCAGCAGCTTCAATCGGAGGCAGTTCTTC.

The chain couples TRBV5-5 to TRBJ2-7; 11 bases match TRBD2. Losses at the gene ends were 2 bases for V and 3 bases for J; bases not matched to a gene: 4. CDR1 is SGHKS, CDR2 YYEKEE, per germline (reference sequence). CDR3 size: 15 residues. The CDR3 DNA reads as TGTGCCAGCAGCTTACTAGCGGGGGAGTACTACGAGCAGTACTTC. Amino acid sequence: CASSLLAGEYYEQYF.